The present T cell receptor (beta chain) was sequenced within a study of regulatory T cells in long-lasting Graves disease (dated by TCRdb to the early 2020s). In terms of the full investigation: Antithyroid drugs had been taken for less than 3 months by newly diagnosed Graves' disease patients. A total of about 35 samples underwent TCR sequencing, from about 13 patients with persistent Graves' disease and some 20 patients with newly diagnosed Graves' disease. The study took place in China and was registered as a clinical trial. Patients with persistent Graves' disease were compared with patients with newly diagnosed Graves' disease using TCR sequencing and RNA sequencing of peripheral blood.

Here is what the overall study found, with its caveats: Lower TCR Shannon entropy and fewer highly expanded clones were observed in persistent Graves' disease patients than in newly diagnosed patients, which suggested clonal expansion. The small sample size was acknowledged by the authors as a limitation that may reduce accuracy. Preferential use of TRBV28, TRBJ1-2 and TRBJ2-5 was observed in persistent disease, whereas TRBV20-1 and TRBJ2-1 were favored in newly diagnosed disease. Sequencing and analysis were restricted to the TCR beta chain. The study examined only peripheral blood because the primary lesion, thyroid tissue, could not be accessed. More public clonotypes were shared among persistent patients (fewer than 3,000) than among newly diagnosed patients (966).

The meaning of the sample's time point label: newly diagnosed GD, antithyroid drugs for less than 3 months. For both TCR sequencing and RNA sequencing, RNA was extracted from PBMCs using TRIzol. The diagnosis of Graves' disease was made according to American Thyroid Association guidelines. Patients for the study were recruited at an endocrinology department in Xi'an, China. Each patient gave about 10 milliliters of peripheral blood, collected in an EDTA anticoagulant tube. Ficoll Paque Plus density gradient separation was used to isolate PBMCs, and no further T cell sorting was performed. RNA quality was checked with an Agilent 2100 Bioanalyzer and agarose gel, and concentration with a NanoDrop 2000. This clonotype was found many times. It has no known antigen specificity. Base quality data are lacking; no much larger clone is found one base away. Libraries were prepared through multiplex PCR. Sequencing instrument: Illumina HiSeq 4000. To build TCR beta libraries, CDR3 regions were amplified by Arm-PCR using iRepertoire HTBI primers. Before sequencing, the PCR products went through gel purification. On the study's bioinformatics: Across samples, 60 to 80 TRBV and roughly 15 TRBJ segments were identified and used for gene usage analysis of CDR3 amino acid clonotypes. Filtered high-quality paired reads were merged into contigs using COPE and FqMerger. Contigs were aligned with BLAST to IMGT TRBV, TRBD and TRBJ reference genes, and CDR3 was defined per IMGT. Clonotypes above 0.1% frequency were classified as highly expanded clones. Shannon entropy served as the measure of repertoire diversity, while the Gini coefficient captured V-J evenness. A clonotype found in more than one individual was treated as public. TCRdb reworked the public reads: Q25 trimming with fastp, MiXCR clone assembly, productive beta chains retained. A single entry per CDR3 protein holds the most common genes and DNA from its merged rows. These V and J calls rely on TCRdb rather than the paper's analysis. The sample profile shows a few hundred thousand distinct CDR3 sequences; over 15% of them were found once. Of the sample, 25% to 30% falls within the top ten clones.

The CDR1 and CDR2 encoded by the germline V gene are KGHSH and LQKENI. Germline trimming amounts to 5 bases on V and 6 bases on J, with 8 as the count of junction bases outside the gene matches. The CDR3 sequence holds 15 residues, the cysteine and phenylalanine included. Left in the record is the CDR3 DNA by itself, 45 bases read in frame from the first base. These data also featured in a second study, about T cells in Graves' hyperthyroidism and ophthalmopathy. As that second study puts it: A patient counted as having stable Graves' hyperthyroidism if no progression to ophthalmopathy occurred over 18 months of follow-up. Hyperthyroidism patients were aged 18 to 65 years and newly diagnosed, with disease duration of less than 2 months. The study excluded patients with uncontrolled infections, other autoimmune diseases, pregnancy or lactation. Clinical symptoms, serum thyroxine and TRAb, thyroid ultrasound, and orbital computed tomography formed the basis for the diagnoses. A first-round RT-PCR of the TCR CDR3 used the HTBI primer set with the Qiagen OneStep RT-PCR kit. Blood samples also contained most of the expanded thyroid clonotypes (frequency above 0.001), which suggests that blood repertoires may reflect thyroid immune responses. Ophthalmopathy was separated from stable hyperthyroidism by a 13 V-J signature model, with approximately 90% sensitivity and about 81% specificity obtained in cross-validation and 80%/75% obtained in testing. In validation, progression to ophthalmopathy was predicted by the model with around 71% sensitivity and 72% to 85% specificity, a median of about 6.8 months before onset. A discovery cohort of about 100 patients, about 44 with Graves' ophthalmopathy and roughly 59 with stable Graves' hyperthyroidism, was used to find distinguishing TCR V-J signatures. An independent validation cohort of fewer than 20 hyperthyroidism patients and more than 15 patients who later progressed to ophthalmopathy tested prospective prediction of ophthalmopathy. For training and testing, the 100 or so patients in the discovery cohort were randomly divided in a 7:3 ratio. Thyroid tissue and blood T-cell repertoires from about six Graves' hyperthyroidism patients were also compared in the study. Once sampling was done, hyperthyroidism patients were given methimazole at a starting dose of 30 mg daily, whereas ophthalmopathy patients were given high-dose intravenous methylprednisolone. The libraries were constructed in a second round of multiplex PCR and then size-selected and purified. Paired-end sequencing of the libraries was performed with 100 bp reads on an Illumina HiSeq2000. SOAPnuke was used to process the raw data, removing reads that contained adapters or uncalled bases, had a mean Phred below 15, or lacked an exact match to the constant primer or identifier. High-quality paired reads were merged using COPE v1.2.5, and each unique nucleotide sequence was defined as a clonotype. MiTCR v1.1 was used to align clonotypes to the IMGT TRBV, TRBD and TRBJ reference segments. Analysis was restricted to V-J combinations with a frequency above 0.0001, which covered roughly 99% of repertoires. A TCS score was defined as the ratio between F50 (clonal expansion) and ExV (chaos), using BLOSUM62-based TCRdist between CDR3 peptides within each V-J. Welch's t-statistics and random forest reduced 500 to 550 V-J features to 13, which were used in a naive Bayes classifier (R e1071). Sample size was not statistically predetermined, and blinding of investigators to group allocation was not performed. TCR Vbeta CDR3 sequencing of 140 or so peripheral blood samples (more than 40 ophthalmopathy, roughly 72 hyperthyroidism and approximately 17 progressor patients) is reported in the paper.

The V gene is TRBV18 and the J gene is TRBJ2-1; 9 central bases correspond to TRBD2. The source material was peripheral blood mononuclear cells (PBMCs), sampled at new diagnosis, from a patient treated with antithyroid drugs. This sequence was found in a man aged 35-49 years with Graves disease. Donor details come from another sample of the same person, matched by shared clones. The CDR3 is CASSAYRGGANEQFF. In nucleotide form, the sequence is TGTGCCAGCTCAGCCTACCGCGGGGGGGCCAATGAGCAGTTCTTC.